This T cell receptor (beta chain) comes out of a study of blood T cells in healthy people across ages (dated by TCRdb to 2015 to 2017). Notes on the research overall: In model experiments, roughly one uniquely barcoded TCR beta cDNA molecule per two T cells was captured by template switching. Donors of different ages were randomly distributed across sequencing lanes to avoid experimental bias. Donors were grouped into four age groups: young (average 16 years), middle-aged (about 40), aged (62) and long-lived (about 90). Using the same blood draw, the study looked at two additional independent replicas of 1 million unique cDNA reads for two donors, one aged 18 to 29 and the other aged 80 or older. Using deep sequencing normalized with unique cDNA molecular identifiers, the study measured how TCR beta repertoire diversity changes with age.

Donors were about 36 systemically healthy Caucasian individuals from Russia aged about 6 to 100 years. Each donor gave ten milliliters of peripheral blood, drawn into EDTA-treated Vacutainer tubes. Ficoll-Paque density-gradient centrifugation was used to isolate PBMCs, with at least 7 million obtained per sample. Total RNA was extracted from PBMCs with Trizol reagent, with at least 6 micrograms obtained per sample. The percentages of naive CD45RAhigh/CD27high T cells were determined by flow cytometry on a PBMC aliquot from every donor. As to this clonotype: Its cognate antigen has yet to be identified. Base qualities are not provided; no much larger clone lies one nucleotide away.

V lost 1 base and J lost 7 bases, and the count of bases not matched to a germline gene is 18. The germline V gene yields SQVTM for CDR1 and ANQGSEA for CDR2. Inclusive of the bounding cysteine and phenylalanine, the CDR3 is 17 residues long. Just the 51-base CDR3 DNA is kept, in frame starting at base 1. The library came from 5' RACE. Sequenced using an Illumina HiSeq 2500. The second PCR ran for roughly 7 to 11 cycles and used a J-beta primer mix along with a sample-barcoded 5' primer. Each TCR beta cDNA molecule received a unique molecular identifier from a template-switch 5' adaptor carrying 12 random nucleotides. At least 2.5 million CDR3-containing paired-end reads were obtained from each sample. First-strand cDNA was synthesized from all RNA with the Mint cDNA synthesis kit, primed by a TRBC-specific oligonucleotide. All cDNA was treated with uracil-DNA glycosylase and then went through a first 18-cycle PCR with the universal primers M1SS and BC2_uni_R. Processing in the source paper ran as follows. Normalization of each sample was performed by random selection of 1 million high-quality reads, each carrying a distinct molecular identifier. Reads with shared molecular identifiers were discarded instead of being binned into consensus sequences. CDR3 identification, clonotype clustering and error correction used MiTCR with a Q25 quality threshold and the strictest error-elimination algorithm. A nonparametric unseen species model using Euler transformation provided a lower-bound estimate of total TCR beta diversity. TCRdb redid the processing of the public reads, applying fastp at Q25 and MiXCR, and retained in-frame beta chains. Duplicate CDR3 protein sequences are folded into a single record with the most common DNA and genes. TCRdb's processing, not the authors', yielded these V and J calls. Within this sample are some 1.1 million distinct CDR3 sequences, with around two fifths of them counted one time only. Together, the top ten hold 13% of the sample.

What the research found in general, with its limitations: Observed TCR beta diversity correlated strongly with the percentage of naive T cells measured by flow cytometry. Compared with the aged group, the long-lived group had more naive CD4+ T cells, fewer expanded clones and increased TCR diversity, a pattern suggesting age selection. Donor CMV infection status was unknown, potentially confounding age-related changes in expanded clonotypes. Observed TCR beta diversity per million T cells fell roughly linearly with age, and a significant reduction was already apparent by age around 36. Estimates of total diversity from one million sequenced T cells were regarded as lower bounds and underestimates. Since profiling was done on bulk unsorted PBMCs, naive and antigen-experienced compartments could not be conclusively compared.

The sample was blood. The TCR comes from a man aged 18 to 29 in good health. The sequence is built from TRBV29-1 and TRBJ2-7, and 8 junction bases match TRBD2. CDR3 protein: CSVEVSWSGGPTVEQYF. The nucleotide sequence is TGCAGCGTTGAAGTCTCATGGAGCGGGGGACCTACCGTAGAGCAGTACTTC.